The sequence of this T cell receptor (beta chain) was determined in a study of shared clonotypes between healthy human individuals. General observations from the study: Across a few donors, naive CD4 shared about 5%, naive CD8 more than 3%, memory CD4 roughly 2.3%, memory CD8 0.4%. An expected dependence of interdonor clonotype sharing on sequencing depth was noted.

Of note for this clone: The antigen is unknown.

Into CD45RA+ naive and CD45RA-negative memory subsets, the CD4+ cells were split. The CDR3 has 14 amino acids. Trimming cost V 0 bases and J 5 bases, with 10 bases left between them. The germline V gene has CDR1 KGHSH and CDR2 LQKENI. Template for every sorted-subset replicate PCR totaled about 0.2 ug DNA, about 30,000 T cell genomes. Only in-frame clones appear in the TCRdb table, and some are missing; sequencing was by immunoSEQ multiplex PCR. The sample includes 1,400,000 or so clones, approximately 98.5% of them seen just once. What was sequenced was naive CD4+ T cells sorted from blood. Subset meaning: CD45RA+ positively selected. The chain is built from TRBV18 and TRBJ1-2, with unresolved D. This sequence was found in a man aged 25-45 years in good health. This CDR3 is CASSPPLDGYGYTF. DNA of the CDR3: TGTGCCAGCTCACCACCATTAGACGGTTATGGCTACACCTTC. Looking up the rest from reference TRBV18 and TRBJ1-2 gives the full variable domain: NAGVMQNPRHLVRRRGQEARLRCSPMKGHSHVYWYRQLPEEGLKFMVYLQKENIIDESGMPKERFSAEFPKEGPSILRIQQVVRGDSAAYFCASSPPLDGYGYTFGSGTRLTVV.